The clone carrying this T cell receptor (beta chain) was seen a few times. These data come from a study of cytomegalovirus exposure and HLA in healthy donors. Germline V gene lookup returns CDR1 SGHDT and CDR2 YYEEEE. Trimming left V 5 bases short and J 8 bases short, with 19 bases between. The CDR3 is made up of 14 amino acids. PCR was performed using 60 Vbeta and 13 Jbeta primers. Sequenced by immunoSEQ multiplex PCR; TCRdb stores in-frame clones only, minus some. The sample shows some 140,000 clones, approximately 80% of them seen only once. This TCR was sampled from a woman between 45 and 65 years old in good health and CMV-seropositive. The rearrangement joins TRBV5-6 to TRBJ1-2, with unresolved D. Material for sequencing was PBMCs. The DNA of the CDR3 is TGTGCCAGCAGTTTTGAGGGCGGTTTGGGAGGCTACACCTTC. Amino acids: CASSFEGGLGGYTF.